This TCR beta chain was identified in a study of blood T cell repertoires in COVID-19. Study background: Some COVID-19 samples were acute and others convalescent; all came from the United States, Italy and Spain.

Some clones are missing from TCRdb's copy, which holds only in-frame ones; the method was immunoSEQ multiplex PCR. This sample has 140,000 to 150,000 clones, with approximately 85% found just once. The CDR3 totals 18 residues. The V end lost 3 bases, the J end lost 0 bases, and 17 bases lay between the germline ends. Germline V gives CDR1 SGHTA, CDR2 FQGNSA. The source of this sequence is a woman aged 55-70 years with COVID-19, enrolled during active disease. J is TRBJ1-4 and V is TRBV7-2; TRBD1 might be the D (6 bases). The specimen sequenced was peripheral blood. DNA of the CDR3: TGTGCCAGCAGCTTTGACAGGACGGATAGTGCAACTAATGAAAAACTGTTTTTT. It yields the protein CASSFDRTDSATNEKLFF.